These 9 T cell receptor beta chains originate from one sample sequenced in a study of blood T cell repertoires in COVID-19. TCRdb's copy holds only in-frame clones and misses some; the assay was immunoSEQ multiplex PCR. The data hold 200,000 to 250,000 clones, with roughly 86% observed a single time. Sample: peripheral blood. These receptors originate from a man aged 45-60 years with acute or convalescent COVID-19.

The V and J genes are TRBV5-1 and TRBJ2-2, with D perhaps TRBD1 (5 bases). In germline, CDR1 is SGHRS, CDR2 YFSETQ. The ends were cut back, 1 base at V and 7 bases at J, with 20 bases in the middle. The CDR3 covers 17 residues. CDR3 nucleotide sequence: TGCGCCAGCAGCTTGAGAGGTCGGAGCCAGGGCGTCGGGGAGCTGTTTTTT. This sequence encodes CASSLRGRSQGVGELFF.

J is TRBJ1-1 and V is TRBV19; a possible D gene is TRBD1 (6 bases). This CDR3 is built from 16 residues. Germline assignment: CDR1 LNHDA and CDR2 SQIVND (reference sequence). V gave up 7 bases and J gave up 2 bases, with 20 bases separating them. CDR3 coding DNA: TGTGCCAGTACCCCTCGGGGGGCAGTTGGTAACACTGAAGCTTTCTTT. Translation: CASTPRGAVGNTEAFF.

This chain uses TRBV7-9 with TRBJ1-5; TRBD1 aligns across 9 bases. Losses at the gene ends were 6 bases for V and 6 bases for J; bases not matched to a gene: 9. The CDR3 has 15 residues. Per the germline V gene, CDR1 is SEHNR and CDR2 is FQNEAQ (reference sequence). The chain's CDR3 is CASSRTGDRSQPQHF. The CDR3 coding sequence is TGTGCCAGCAGTCGGACAGGGGATCGGAGTCAGCCCCAGCATTTT.

The gene calls are TRBV3-1 (or the pseudogene TRBV3-2) and TRBJ1-4; the D gene is possibly TRBD1 (5 bases). The CDR3 totals 16 residues. In germline, CDR1 is LGHDT, CDR2 YNNKEL (reference sequence). Trimming removed 3 bases at V and 1 base at J, with 12 bases between. The CDR3 sequence is CASSQGGDITNEKLFF. In nucleotides, the CDR3 is TGTGCCAGCAGCCAGGGAGGGGATATAACTAATGAAAAACTGTTTTTT.

CDR3 DNA sequence: TGTGCCAGCAGTTTCCCCAGGTTAAATCAGCCCCAGCATTTT. It is translated as CASSFPRLNQPQHF. The chain uses TRBV28 and TRBJ1-5; D remains ambiguous. CDR3 size: 14 residues. Germline loops: CDR1 MDHEN, CDR2 SYDVKM. V gave up 3 bases and J gave up 4 bases, with 10 bases separating them.

The chain links TRBV7-9 to TRBJ2-2, with no clear D. Deletions cut 2 bases from V and 1 base from J, with 8 bases between. The CDR3 contains 15 residues. Per germline, CDR1 SEHNR and CDR2 FQNEAQ (reference sequence). The CDR3 DNA is TGTGCCAGCAGCTTATTGGCTGTGAACACCGGGGAGCTGTTTTTT. Translation gives CASSLLAVNTGELFF.

This chain uses TRBV5-6 with TRBJ2-2; D ambiguous. The CDR3 is 14 residues long. Trimming stripped 2 bases from V and 1 base from J, with 6 bases between. Germline V CDR1 and CDR2: SGHDT, YYEEEE. The CDR3 is CASSFAENTGELFF. The DNA for the CDR3 is TGTGCCAGCAGCTTTGCGGAGAACACCGGGGAGCTGTTTTTT.

V is TRBV10-1 and J is TRBJ2-3, with D unclear. Trimming took off 4 bases at V and 0 bases at J, with 20 bases between the two ends. The CDR3 has 18 residues. From germline, CDR1 is WNHNN and CDR2 SYGVQD (reference sequence). The DNA of the CDR3 is TGCGCCAGCAGTGCTCACCCCGTTGGCCGCTCTAGCACAGATACGCAGTATTTT. It codes for CASSAHPVGRSSTDTQYF.

V gene TRBV11-3 combines with J gene TRBJ1-3, with a tentative D call TRBD1 (6 bases). Germline V gene lookup returns CDR1 SGHNT and CDR2 YENEEA. V lost 9 bases to trimming and J lost 3 bases, with 15 bases between them. The CDR3 consists of 14 residues. CDR3 nucleotide sequence: TGTGCCAGAACTTCGGACAGCCATGGAAACACCATATATTTT. Its protein product is CARTSDSHGNTIYF.